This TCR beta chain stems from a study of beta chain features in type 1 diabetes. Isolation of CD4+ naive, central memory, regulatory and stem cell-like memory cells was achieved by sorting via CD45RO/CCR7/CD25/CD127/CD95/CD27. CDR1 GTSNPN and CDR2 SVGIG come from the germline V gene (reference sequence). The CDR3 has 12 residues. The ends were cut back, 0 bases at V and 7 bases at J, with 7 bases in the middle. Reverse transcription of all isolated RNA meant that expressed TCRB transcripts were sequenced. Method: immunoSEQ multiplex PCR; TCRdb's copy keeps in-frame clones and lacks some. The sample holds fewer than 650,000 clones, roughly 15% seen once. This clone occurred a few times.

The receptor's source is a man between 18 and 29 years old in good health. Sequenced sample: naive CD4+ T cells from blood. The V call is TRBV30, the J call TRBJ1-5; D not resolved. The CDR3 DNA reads TGTGCCTGGAGTGTGCAATGGCAGCCCCAGCATTTT. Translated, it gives CAWSVQWQPQHF.